The clone carrying this T cell receptor (beta chain) was counted once. Its specificity is not known. Repeated repertoire sampling spanned the course of chemoradiotherapy. This sample is drawn from a study of chemoradiotherapy in HPV16-positive cancers. Whole-study findings and limits: Candidate HPV-specific clones and E7-related TCR motifs grew in tumor during treatment. HPV-specific T cells were functionally defined from only a couple of HPV16-positive patients. HPV-responsive T-cell expansion during chemoradiotherapy was linked to improved recurrence-free survival in HPV16-positive patients.

Here immunoSEQ multiplex PCR was the method, and the copy in TCRdb shows in-frame clones only, minus some. The sample contains 30,000 to 40,000 clones, 80% to 95% of which appear only once. V dropped 4 bases and J dropped 5 bases, with 9 bases sitting between them. This CDR3 region has 12 residues. Germline CDR1 reads SGHVS; CDR2 reads FQNEAQ. The chain recombines TRBV7-8 with TRBJ2-7; D unclear. This sequence was found in a human donor with HPV-associated anogenital cancer. This specimen consisted of blood, obtained from a patient who underwent chemoradiotherapy. In DNA form, the CDR3 reads TGTGCCAGCAGCTCACGGTCTCACGAGCAGTACTTC. As protein: CASSSRSHEQYF.